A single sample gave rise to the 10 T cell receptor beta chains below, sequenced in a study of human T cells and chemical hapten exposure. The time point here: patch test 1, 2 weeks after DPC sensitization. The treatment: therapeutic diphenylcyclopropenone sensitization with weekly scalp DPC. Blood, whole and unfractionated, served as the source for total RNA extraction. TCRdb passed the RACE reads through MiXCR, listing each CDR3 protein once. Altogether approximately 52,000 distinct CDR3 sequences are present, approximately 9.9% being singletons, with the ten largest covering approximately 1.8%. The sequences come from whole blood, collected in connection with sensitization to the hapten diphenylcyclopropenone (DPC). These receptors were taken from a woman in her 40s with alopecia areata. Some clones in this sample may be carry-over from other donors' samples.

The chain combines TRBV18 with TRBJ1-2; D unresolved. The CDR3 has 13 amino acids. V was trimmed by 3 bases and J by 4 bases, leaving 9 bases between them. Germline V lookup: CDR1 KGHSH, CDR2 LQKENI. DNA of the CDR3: TGTGCCAGCTCACCGGATCATATCTATGGCTACACCTTC. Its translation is CASSPDHIYGYTF.

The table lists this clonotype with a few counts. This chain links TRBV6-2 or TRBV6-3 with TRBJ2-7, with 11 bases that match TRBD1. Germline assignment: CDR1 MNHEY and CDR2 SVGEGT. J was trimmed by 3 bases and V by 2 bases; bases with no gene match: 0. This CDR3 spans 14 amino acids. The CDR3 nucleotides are TGTGCCAGCAGTTACGGGACAGGGGGCTACGAGCAGTACTTC. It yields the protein CASSYGTGGYEQYF.

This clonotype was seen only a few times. The CDR3 DNA follows: TGTGCCATCAAGGACAGGGGCGACACCGGGGAGCTGTTTTTT. Its translation is CAIKDRGDTGELFF. This chain links TRBV10-3 with TRBJ2-2; 9 bases line up with TRBD1. The CDR3 covers 14 residues. Germline CDR1 is ENHRY and CDR2 is SYGVKD. J was trimmed by 3 bases and V by 7 bases; bases with no gene match: 3.

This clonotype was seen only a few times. CDR3 residues: CASSTTGGAPETQYF. For the CDR3, the DNA is TGTGCCAGCAGCACCACAGGGGGCGCCCCTGAAACCCAGTACTTC. This sequence joins TRBV7-2 and TRBJ2-5, with 9 bases fitting TRBD1. J was trimmed by 8 bases and V by 5 bases; bases with no gene match: 12. This CDR3 contains 15 residues. Germline V gene sequence: CDR1 SGHTA, CDR2 FQGNSA.

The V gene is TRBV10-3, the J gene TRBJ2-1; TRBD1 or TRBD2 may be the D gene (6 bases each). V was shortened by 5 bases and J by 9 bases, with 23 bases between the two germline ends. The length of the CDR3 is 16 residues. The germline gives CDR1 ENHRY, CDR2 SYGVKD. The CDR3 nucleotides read TGTGCCATCAGTCTAGGGACCGGGGGCCTCGCAGTTGAGCAGTTCTTC. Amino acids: CAISLGTGGLAVEQFF.

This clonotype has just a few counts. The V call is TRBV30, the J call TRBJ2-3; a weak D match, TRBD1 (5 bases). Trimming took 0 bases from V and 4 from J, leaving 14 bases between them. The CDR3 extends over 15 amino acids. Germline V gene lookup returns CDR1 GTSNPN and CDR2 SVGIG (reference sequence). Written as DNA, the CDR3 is TGTGCCTGGAGTGTACGTCTCGGCAGGGCAGATACGCAGTATTTT. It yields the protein CAWSVRLGRADTQYF.

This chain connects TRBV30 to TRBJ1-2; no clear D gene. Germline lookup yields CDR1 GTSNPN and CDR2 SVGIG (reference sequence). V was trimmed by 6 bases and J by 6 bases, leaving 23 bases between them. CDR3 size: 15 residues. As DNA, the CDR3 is TGTGCCTGCGACTCGCGTAGGGCGGACTTCGATGGCTACACCTTC. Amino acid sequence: CACDSRRADFDGYTF.

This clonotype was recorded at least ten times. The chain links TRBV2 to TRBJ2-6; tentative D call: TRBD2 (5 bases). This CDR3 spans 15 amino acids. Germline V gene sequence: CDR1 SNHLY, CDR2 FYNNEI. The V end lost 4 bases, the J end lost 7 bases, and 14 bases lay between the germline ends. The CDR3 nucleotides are TGTGCCAGCAGTGTGAGCGGCCTTGGAGCCAACGTCCTGACTTTC. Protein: CASSVSGLGANVLTF.

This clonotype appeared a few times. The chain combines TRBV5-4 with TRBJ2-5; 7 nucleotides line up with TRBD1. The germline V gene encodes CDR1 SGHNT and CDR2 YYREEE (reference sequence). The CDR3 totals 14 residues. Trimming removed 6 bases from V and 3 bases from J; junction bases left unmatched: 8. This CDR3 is CASTTPTGKETQYF. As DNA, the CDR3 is TGTGCCAGCACCACGCCGACAGGGAAAGAGACCCAGTACTTC.

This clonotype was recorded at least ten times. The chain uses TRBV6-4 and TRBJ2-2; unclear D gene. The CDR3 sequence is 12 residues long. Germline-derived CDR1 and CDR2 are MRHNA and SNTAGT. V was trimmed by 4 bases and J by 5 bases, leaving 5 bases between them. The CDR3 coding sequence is TGTGCCAGCAGTGGGCAAACCGGGGAGCTGTTTTTT. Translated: CASSGQTGELFF.